This is a list of T cell receptor beta chains from one sample in a study of cytomegalovirus exposure and HLA in healthy donors. TCRdb's table, derived via immunoSEQ multiplex PCR, lists solely in-frame clones and lacks some. The sample holds fewer than 250,000 clones; approximately 88% are singletons and the top ten take under 0.85%. The sequenced sample consisted of PBMCs. All receptors come from a boy aged 2-15 years in good health and CMV-seronegative. Both conserved end residues are part of each CDR3. Fields, in order: J gene, CDR3 length, D gene, V gene, CDR3 protein. D genes are given only for firm matches.

J: TRBJ2-1; length: 17; D: TRBD2; V: TRBV11-3; CDR3: CASSSQPGLADYNEQFF
J: TRBJ2-3; length: 15; D: -; V: TRBV5-4; CDR3: CASRAGTLGTNTQYF
J: TRBJ1-1; length: 15; D: -; V: TRBV6-4; CDR3: CASSDSIGGADEAFF
J: TRBJ1-5; length: 15; D: TRBD1; V: TRBV19; CDR3: CASSYKDRGLQPQHF
J: TRBJ2-5; length: 15; D: TRBD1; V: TRBV6-1; CDR3: CASSGYTGGQETQYF
J: TRBJ2-6; length: 15; D: -; V: TRBV5-1; CDR3: CASSLQVGGANVLTF
J: TRBJ2-1; length: 13; D: TRBD2; V: TRBV2; CDR3: CASGREPYNEQFF
J: TRBJ1-5; length: 14; D: TRBD1; V: TRBV6-1; CDR3: CASWEGQGSQPQHF
J: TRBJ2-1; length: 14; D: -; V: TRBV13; CDR3: CASSLSVPGSEQFF
J: TRBJ1-2; length: 16; D: -; V: TRBV7-2; CDR3: CASSLDGAGLVSGYTF
J: TRBJ2-5; length: 15; D: TRBD2; V: TRBV30; CDR3: CAWKGLAGAQETQYF
J: TRBJ2-1; length: 17; D: TRBD1; V: TRBV5-1; CDR3: CASSLGTWGQAANEQFF
J: TRBJ2-7; length: 16; D: TRBD2; V: TRBV9; CDR3: CASSPPDGLVPYEQYF
J: TRBJ1-2; length: 13; D: TRBD1; V: TRBV7-9; CDR3: CASSLGTGNGYTF
J: TRBJ1-2; length: 12; D: -; V: TRBV5-5; CDR3: CASSKGLYGYTF
J: TRBJ1-2; length: 15; D: -; V: TRBV2; CDR3: CASRDPREPNYGYTF
J: TRBJ1-2; length: 20; D: TRBD1; V: TRBV5-5; CDR3: CASSSQPGQGALTSNYGYTF
J: TRBJ1-5; length: 15; D: -; V: TRBV5-1; CDR3: CASSLGGLSNQPQHF
J: TRBJ2-7; length: 14; D: TRBD2; V: TRBV19; CDR3: CASSFLAGGREQYF
J: TRBJ2-1; length: 15; D: TRBD1; V: TRBV19; CDR3: CASSWTGASFNEQFF
J: TRBJ2-1; length: 16; D: -; V: TRBV5-1; CDR3: CASSLETSLSYNEQFF
J: TRBJ2-1; length: 13; D: -; V: TRBV27; CDR3: CASRGSSYNEQFF
J: TRBJ2-3; length: 13; D: -; V: TRBV13; CDR3: CASSQQGTDTQYF
J: TRBJ2-3; length: 14; D: TRBD2; V: TRBV30; CDR3: CACLRGGRTDTQYF
J: TRBJ2-1; length: 15; D: TRBD2; V: TRBV10-3; CDR3: CAIREGLAPNNEQFF
J: TRBJ2-2; length: 14; D: TRBD2; V: TRBV30; CDR3: CAWSVGLAGKELFF
J: TRBJ2-2; length: 15; D: -; V: TRBV9; CDR3: CASSVGAEWAGELFF
J: TRBJ2-3; length: 17; D: -; V: TRBV29-1; CDR3: CSVDGVAAMGPTDTQYF
J: TRBJ2-5; length: 15; D: TRBD1; V: TRBV11-2; CDR3: CASSSVQGAYETQYF
J: TRBJ2-1; length: 16; D: TRBD2; V: TRBV5-1; CDR3: CASSLERGRALNEQFF
J: TRBJ2-1; length: 17; D: TRBD2; V: TRBV4-1; CDR3: CASSYSSSGSSYNEQFF
J: TRBJ2-3; length: 15; D: -; V: TRBV6-1; CDR3: CASRPGSLNQDTQYF
J: TRBJ2-5; length: 11; D: -; V: TRBV2; CDR3: CVTGGREIWYF
J: TRBJ2-3; length: 14; D: -; V: TRBV10-3; CDR3: CAITLTPGTDTQYF
J: TRBJ1-2; length: 11; D: TRBD1; V: TRBV7-9; CDR3: CASRTGDGYTF
J: TRBJ1-2; length: 14; D: -; V: TRBV13; CDR3: CASSFRSFGYSYTF
J: TRBJ2-7; length: 17; D: -; V: TRBV5-6; CDR3: CASSSRRGRGAGYEQYF
J: TRBJ2-3; length: 16; D: TRBD2; V: TRBV27; CDR3: CASSFLAGGITDTQYF
J: TRBJ2-5; length: 13; D: -; V: TRBV7-9; CDR3: CASSLGASETQYF
J: TRBJ2-1; length: 15; D: TRBD2; V: TRBV28; CDR3: CASSLTSGRYNEQFF
J: TRBJ2-7; length: 15; D: -; V: TRBV15; CDR3: CATSRRGRWGNEQYF
J: TRBJ2-7; length: 14; D: TRBD1; V: TRBV4-2; CDR3: CASSQGQGVYEQYF
J: TRBJ1-5; length: 16; D: -; V: TRBV6-4; CDR3: CASSDTGFYSNQPQHF
J: TRBJ2-7; length: 13; D: -; V: TRBV7-9; CDR3: CASSPIGGYEQYF
J: TRBJ2-5; length: 15; D: -; V: TRBV10-1; CDR3: CASRDTGIWMETQYF
J: TRBJ2-1; length: 15; D: -; V: TRBV6-4; CDR3: CASSVQGTGGSEQFF
J: TRBJ2-1; length: 16; D: -; V: TRBV19; CDR3: CASSPQGREGYNEQFF
J: TRBJ2-3; length: 16; D: -; V: TRBV10-2; CDR3: CASRLSGVQSTDTQYF
J: TRBJ2-7; length: 14; D: TRBD1; V: TRBV30; CDR3: CAWTAGTGIYEQYF